The 23 T cell receptor beta chains presented below share a single source sample, sequenced in a study of response to subunit inactivated influenza vaccine. TCRdb reanalysed the RT-PCR reads using MiXCR and keeps one entry per CDR3 protein. The repertoire holds about 610,000 distinct CDR3 sequences, with approximately 14% as singletons. Sequences were derived from PBMCs from blood, sampled 11 to 12 days after vaccination. Receptors originate from a man in his forties or fifties who received an inactivated influenza vaccine.

This clonotype was recorded a few times. This sequence joins TRBV19 and TRBJ2-1; 11 positions match TRBD2. V shed 4 bases and J 3 bases; nucleotides not matched to a gene: 5. Germline V lookup: CDR1 LNHDA, CDR2 SQIVND (reference sequence). The CDR3 runs 16 residues. This chain's CDR3 is CASSRTSGSGYNEQFF. Written as DNA, the CDR3 is TGTGCCAGTAGTAGAACTAGCGGGAGCGGCTACAATGAGCAGTTCTTC.

In this sample, this clonotype turned up a few times. This chain links TRBV29-1 with TRBJ2-3, with 13 bases lining up with TRBD2. The junction had 5 bases not matched to a gene; V was cut back by 8 bases and J by 9 bases. Germline V CDR1 and CDR2: SQVTM, ANQGSEA. The CDR3 sequence is 12 residues long. The CDR3 protein is CSMGTSGKTQYF. The CDR3, as DNA: TGCAGCATGGGGACTAGCGGGAAAACGCAGTATTTT.

This clonotype was recorded at least ten times. V is TRBV11-2 and J is TRBJ1-6; D may be TRBD1 (5 bases). CDR1 SGHAT and CDR2 FQNNGV come from the germline V gene. V dropped 5 bases and J dropped 7 bases, with 15 bases sitting between them. This CDR3 is 15 amino acids long. The CDR3 nucleotides read TGTGCCAGCAGCCTACAGGCTAATAGGAATTCACCCCTCCACTTT. Its translation is CASSLQANRNSPLHF.

This chain joins TRBV5-1 and TRBJ2-3, with 10 bases fitting TRBD2. Germline CDR1 and CDR2: SGHRS and YFSETQ. With V trimmed by 4 bases and J by 3 bases, 5 bases remained unmatched. The CDR3 has 15 amino acids. The CDR3 sequence: CASSPTSGATDTQYF. CDR3 nucleotides: TGCGCCAGCAGCCCCACTAGCGGGGCTACAGATACGCAGTATTTT.

The J gene is TRBJ2-3, the V gene TRBV7-2; D gene unclear. CDR1 is SGHTA and CDR2 is FQGNSA in the germline V gene. V was shortened by 3 bases and J by 2 bases, with 9 bases between the two germline ends. The CDR3 is 14 amino acids. The DNA of the CDR3 is TGTGCCAGCAGCTTGAGCGAGGACACAGATACGCAGTATTTT. It translates to CASSLSEDTDTQYF.

CDR3 region: CSAWATNEKLFF. The CDR3 region has the DNA TGCAGTGCGTGGGCAACTAATGAAAAACTGTTTTTT. The V call is TRBV20-1, the J call TRBJ1-4; the D is unclear. The CDR3 totals 12 residues. The germline V and J ends were trimmed by 6 bases and 0 bases, with 5 bases remaining between them. CDR1 is DFQATT, CDR2 SNEGSKA, per germline (reference sequence).

This clonotype has a handful of counts. The genes are TRBV5-5 and TRBJ2-1; TRBD1 aligns across 9 bases. The CDR3 contains 16 residues. Per germline, CDR1 SGHKS and CDR2 YYEKEE (reference sequence). Unmatched junction bases numbered 13, after V lost 6 bases and J lost 6 bases. The CDR3 sequence: CASILEPGQGFNEQFF. CDR3 bases: TGTGCCAGCATCCTCGAACCGGGACAGGGATTCAATGAGCAGTTCTTC. Combining the CDR3 with reference TRBV5-5 and TRBJ2-1 gives the whole variable domain DAGVTQSPTHLIKTRGQQVTLRCSPISGHKSVSWYQQVLGQGPQFIFQYYEKEERGRGNFPDRFSARQFPNYSSELNVNALLLGDSALYLCASILEPGQGFNEQFFGPGTRLTVL.

This chain connects TRBV20-1 to TRBJ2-3; possibly TRBD1 or TRBD2 for D (5 bases each). CDR3 length: 16 residues. Per germline, CDR1 DFQATT and CDR2 SNEGSKA (reference sequence). Trimming pared 2 bases from V and 1 base from J, leaving 16 bases between. This chain's CDR3 is CSARTGTAGGTDTQYF. The DNA for the CDR3 is TGCAGTGCTAGAACCGGGACCGCGGGTGGCACAGATACGCAGTATTTT.

This clonotype was recorded a few times. The chain uses TRBV6-5 and TRBJ2-3; 9 nucleotides line up with TRBD1. V trimming: 0 bases; J trimming: 5 bases; junction bases outside the gene matches: 6. This CDR3 region has 16 residues. Germline assignment: CDR1 MNHEY and CDR2 SVGAGI. CDR3 sequence (DNA): TGTGCCAGCAGTTACTCCGGGACAGGGCTGGGAGATACGCAGTATTTT. It yields the protein CASSYSGTGLGDTQYF.

This clonotype appeared a few times. The chain couples TRBV4-3 to TRBJ2-3; 8 bases are a match to TRBD2. CDR1 is LGHNA, CDR2 YSLEER, per germline. Germline trimming cut 4 bases from V and 2 bases from J; bases unmatched to any gene: 8. CDR3 length: 16 residues. CDR3 amino acids: CASSRGTRASTDTQYF. CDR3 DNA sequence: TGCGCCAGCAGCCGCGGGACTAGGGCTTCCACAGATACGCAGTATTTT.

The chain uses TRBV11-2 and TRBJ2-1, with a possible D match to TRBD2 (6 bases). V was shortened by 1 base and J by 3 bases, with 10 bases between the two germline ends. Germline CDR1 SGHAT, CDR2 FQNNGV. This CDR3 is built from 15 residues. Here the CDR3 reads CASSLASAGYNEQFF. CDR3 in DNA: TGTGCCAGCAGCTTAGCTAGCGCCGGCTACAATGAGCAGTTCTTC. The variable domain in full, with the rest retrieved from reference TRBV11-2 and TRBJ2-1, is EAGVAQSPRYKIIEKRQSVAFWCNPISGHATLYWYQQILGQGPKLLIQFQNNGVVDDSQLPKDRFSAERLKGVDSTLKIQPAKLEDSAVYLCASSLASAGYNEQFFGPGTRLTVL.

The CDR3 spells CASSQVSSGRSTDTQYF. For the CDR3, the DNA is TGTGCCAGCAGCCAGGTATCTAGCGGGAGAAGCACAGATACGCAGTATTTT. The chain carries TRBV4-2 and TRBJ2-3, with 10 bases lining up with TRBD2. There are 17 residues in the CDR3. Germline loops: CDR1 LGHNA, CDR2 YNFKEQ. J was trimmed by 0 bases and V by 3 bases; bases with no gene match: 6.

In nucleotides, the CDR3 is TGCGCCAGCAGCTCCCGAGGACTAGCGGGGGATCCCGGGGAGCTGTTTTTT. This encodes CASSSRGLAGDPGELFF. The chain links TRBV5-1 to TRBJ2-2; 13 bases map to TRBD2. J lost 6 bases, V lost 3 bases, and 8 bases had no gene match. CDR1 SGHRS and CDR2 YFSETQ come from the germline V gene. CDR3 length: 17 residues.

This clonotype has ten or more counts. The chain carries TRBV29-1 and TRBJ1-1; D unresolved. CDR1 SQVTM and CDR2 ANQGSEA come from the germline V gene. The V end was cut by 7 bases, the J end by 4 bases, with 13 bases between. This CDR3 is 12 amino acids long. The CDR3 is CSAHQLITEAFF. DNA of the CDR3: TGCAGCGCCCACCAACTGATCACTGAAGCTTTCTTT.

The chain has TRBV20-1 and TRBJ1-2; unclear D gene. The CDR3 covers 12 residues. CDR1 and CDR2 (germline): DFQATT, SNEGSKA (reference sequence). V was pared by 0 bases and J by 3 bases, with 5 bases between. CDR3 sequence: CSARDGDYGYTF. CDR3 nucleotides: TGCAGTGCTAGAGATGGGGACTATGGCTACACCTTC.

This clonotype occurred a few times. The V gene is TRBV29-1, the J gene TRBJ1-2; D not certain. Germline values: CDR1 SQVTM, CDR2 ANQGSEA. The length of the CDR3 is 14 residues. Between the trimmed V and J ends, which lost 0 bases and 0 bases, there was a span of 8 bases. The CDR3 bases are TGCAGCGTTGAAGATTATGTAGCTAACTATGGCTACACCTTC. Its translation: CSVEDYVANYGYTF.

In its sample, this clonotype was seen many times. The chain has TRBV3-1 and TRBJ2-5, with D perhaps TRBD1 (5 bases). This CDR3 contains 12 residues. V was shortened by 3 bases and J by 5 bases, with 7 bases between the two germline ends. From germline, CDR1 is LGHDT and CDR2 YNNKEL (reference sequence). In nucleotides, the CDR3 is TGTGCCAGCAGCCAGGGGCGGGAGACCCAGTACTTC. Its protein is CASSQGRETQYF.

The rearrangement links TRBV12-3 or TRBV12-4 to TRBJ2-5; D perhaps matches TRBD1 (6 bases). Deletions cut 5 bases from V and 1 base from J, with 8 bases between. CDR3 length: 13 residues. CDR3 bases: TGTGCCAGCAGTACGGACAGCCAAGAGACCCAGTACTTC. Its protein is CASSTDSQETQYF.

This clonotype was picked up a small number of times. The chain couples TRBV10-1 to TRBJ2-3; 8 bases fit TRBD1. CDR1 WNHNN and CDR2 SYGVQD come from the germline V gene (reference sequence). The CDR3 covers 15 residues. The V and J ends lost 6 bases and 1 base, in that order; junction bases with no gene match: 6. Written as DNA, the CDR3 is TGCGCCAGCAGACCTGGACAGGGACGCACAGATACGCAGTATTTT. The encoded protein is CASRPGQGRTDTQYF.

This clonotype was detected a few times. The V call is TRBV20-1, the J call TRBJ2-5; D is perhaps TRBD1 or TRBD2 (7 bases each). The CDR3 consists of 15 residues. The V and J ends lost 4 bases and 1 base respectively, with 16 bases between them. Germline CDR1 is DFQATT and CDR2 is SNEGSKA (reference sequence). This CDR3 reads CSATPQGGSQETQYF. As DNA, the CDR3 is TGCAGTGCTACCCCTCAGGGGGGGAGCCAAGAGACCCAGTACTTC.

This chain uses TRBV5-6 with TRBJ2-1, with a weak D call TRBD1 (5 bases). This CDR3 contains 13 residues. V shed 4 bases and J shed 6 bases, with 11 bases lying between them. Germline CDR1 SGHDT, CDR2 YYEEEE. This chain's CDR3 is CASSPWGPNEQFF. The CDR3 DNA reads TGTGCCAGCAGCCCATGGGGCCCCAATGAGCAGTTCTTC.

This clonotype was counted between two and nine times. The CDR3 reads CSAETRFPGQGSSPLHF. The CDR3 DNA follows: TGCAGTGCTGAGACCCGGTTCCCGGGACAGGGATCGTCACCCCTCCACTTT. The V call is TRBV20-1, the J call TRBJ1-6; 9 positions match TRBD1. Looked up from germline, CDR1 is DFQATT and CDR2 is SNEGSKA (reference sequence). The CDR3 is made up of 17 amino acids. After removal of 5 bases from V and 10 bases from J, the junction contained 18 bases not matched to a gene.

Only a few counts were recorded for this clonotype. The chain is built from TRBV11-2 and TRBJ2-3; 9 nucleotides match TRBD2. J lost 2 bases, V lost 6 bases, and 6 bases had no gene match. This CDR3 spans 15 amino acids. CDR1 SGHAT and CDR2 FQNNGV come from the germline V gene. DNA of the CDR3: TGTGCCAGCAGTACGACTAGCGGAAACACAGATACGCAGTATTTT. Translating it yields CASSTTSGNTDTQYF.